The 32 T cell receptor beta chains presented below share a single source sample, sequenced in a study of blood T cells in healthy people across ages. Then a second PCR, running roughly 7 to 12 cycles, was carried out with a sample-barcoded 5' primer and a J-beta primer mix. One entry per CDR3 protein results from TCRdb running MiXCR on the 5' RACE reads. The table lists approximately 1,100,000 distinct CDR3 sequences, around 45% of them singletons, with approximately 17% in the top ten. Sequenced material: blood. All receptors come from a woman in her sixties in good health.

Written as DNA, the CDR3 is TGTGCCAGCAGCTCGCGACAGGGGTTTGCGGTGGGGGGCTACACCTTC. Its protein product is CASSSRQGFAVGGYTF. The chain links TRBV11-2 to TRBJ1-2; 8 nucleotides align to TRBD1. The J segment lost 8 bases and the V segment lost 4 bases, leaving 15 bases of the junction unmatched. Germline CDR1 reads SGHAT; CDR2 reads FQNNGV. The CDR3 has 16 amino acids. The full variable domain, rest sourced from reference TRBV11-2 and TRBJ1-2, is EAGVAQSPRYKIIEKRQSVAFWCNPISGHATLYWYQQILGQGPKLLIQFQNNGVVDDSQLPKDRFSAERLKGVDSTLKIQPAKLEDSAVYLCASSSRQGFAVGGYTFGSGTRLTVV.

The chain joins TRBV6-5 to TRBJ2-7; possibly TRBD1 for D (5 bases). Germline CDR1 is MNHEY and CDR2 is SVGAGI. The germline V and J ends were trimmed by 6 bases and 6 bases, with 15 bases remaining between them. This CDR3 spans 13 amino acids. In DNA, the CDR3 is TGTGCCAGCAGGCGCAGGGTGTGGGGCGAGCAGTACTTC. Translation gives CASRRRVWGEQYF.

This sequence joins TRBV29-1 and TRBJ2-3; TRBD2 is a possible D gene (6 bases). The CDR3 has 12 amino acids. CDR1 SQVTM and CDR2 ANQGSEA come from the germline V gene. The CDR3 loop reads CTIRRDLYTQYF. CDR3 nucleotides: TGCACCATTCGGAGGGACCTTTATACGCAGTATTTT.

This clonotype was recorded many times. This sequence may be a read error, since a much larger clone differs from it by one base. The chain joins TRBV12-3 or TRBV12-4 to TRBJ2-4, with D maybe TRBD1 (5 bases). The CDR3 loop spans 15 amino acids. Trimming stripped 6 bases from V and 1 base from J, with 13 bases between. The CDR3: CASRPTAGAKNIQYF. As DNA, the CDR3 is TGTGCCAGCAGGCCCACGGCAGGGGCCAAAAACATTCAGTACTTC.

Details on this clonotype: The junction shows a germline mismatch at one end, possibly a read error. The genes are TRBV6-7 and TRBJ2-3; D is perhaps TRBD2 (5 bases). TRBV6-7 is recorded as an ORF, its role being uncertain. The CDR3 runs to 15 residues. CDR3 protein: CASSDSPLPSDTQYF. The CDR3 DNA reads TGTGCCAGCAGTGACTCACCCCTCCCTAGCGATACGCAGTATTTT.

The chain carries TRBV6-2 or TRBV6-3 and TRBJ2-5, with 11 positions matching TRBD2. J gave up 11 bases and V 2 bases, and 13 bases lay outside the gene matches. This CDR3 is 16 amino acids long. CDR1 and CDR2 from the germline V gene are MNHEY and SVGEGT. The CDR3 DNA follows: TGTGCCAGCAGTTACGTCAGGTTGACTAGCGGGAACAAGCAGTACTTC. It translates to CASSYVRLTSGNKQYF.

The V and J genes are TRBV29-1 and TRBJ2-5; D is possibly TRBD1 or TRBD2 (5 bases each). Looked up from germline, CDR1 is SQVTM and CDR2 is ANQGSEA. This CDR3 contains 15 residues. The ends were cut back, 8 bases at V and 4 bases at J, with 23 bases in the middle. CDR3 coding DNA: TGCAGCCTGACCGGGGCCATCGGGTATGGAGAGACCCAGTACTTC. Translation: CSLTGAIGYGETQYF.

The CDR3 coding sequence is TGTGCCAGCAGCAACAGGGATGAAGCTTTCTTT. The encoded protein is CASSNRDEAFF. The chain couples TRBV7-9 to TRBJ1-1; D is possibly TRBD1 (6 bases). V gave up 5 bases and J gave up 7 bases, with 8 bases separating them. This CDR3 spans 11 amino acids. CDR1 and CDR2 (germline): SEHNR, FQNEAQ (reference sequence).

This clonotype was counted a few times. The chain uses TRBV4-1 and TRBJ2-2, with D possibly matching TRBD1 (6 bases). V lost 1 base, J lost 7 bases, and 19 bases lay in between. Germline values: CDR1 MGHRA, CDR2 YSYEKL. This CDR3 has 17 residues. The CDR3 region is CASSQVARGSTGGELFF. CDR3 DNA: TGCGCCAGCAGCCAAGTGGCCAGGGGCTCGACCGGCGGGGAGCTGTTTTTT.

In its sample, this clonotype was seen a few times. This chain uses TRBV3-1 with TRBJ2-3; no clear D. The germline gives CDR1 LGHDT, CDR2 YNNKEL (reference sequence). This CDR3 comprises 13 residues. Trimming stripped 1 base from V and 10 bases from J, with 12 bases between. This chain's CDR3 is CASSQVGLFPQYF. The DNA for the CDR3 is TGTGCCAGCAGCCAAGTGGGGTTATTTCCGCAGTATTTT.

The rearrangement links TRBV7-3 to TRBJ2-1; TRBD2 matches 7 bases. Looked up from germline, CDR1 is SGHTA and CDR2 is FQGTGA. V was clipped by 1 base and J by 8 bases; unmatched bases: 5. CDR3 size: 14 residues. CDR3 in DNA: TGTGCCAGCAGCTTAAAGGGCGGGAGCTATGAGCAGTTCTTC. Protein sequence: CASSLKGGSYEQFF.

This clonotype appeared a few times. In DNA form, the CDR3 reads TGTGCCAGCAGCTTCCCGGGGGCACAGGATGAAAAACTGTTTTTT. It yields the protein CASSFPGAQDEKLFF. The J gene is TRBJ1-4, the V gene TRBV7-9; D may be TRBD1 (6 bases). Trimming stripped 3 bases from V and 6 bases from J, with 14 bases between. Germline CDR1 reads SEHNR; CDR2 reads FQNEAQ (reference sequence). The CDR3 length is 15 residues.

The rearrangement links TRBV20-1 to TRBJ2-5; the D gene is possibly TRBD1 (7 bases). Germline values: CDR1 DFQATT, CDR2 SNEGSKA (reference sequence). The CDR3 spans 13 residues. The V end was cut by 3 bases, the J end by 3 bases, with 11 bases between. CDR3 nucleotides: TGCAGTGCTAGTGGGGGGACAGAAGAGACCCAGTACTTC. This sequence encodes CSASGGTEETQYF.

This chain uses TRBV18 with TRBJ2-1; a weak D match, TRBD2 (7 bases). Germline CDR1 KGHSH, CDR2 LQKENI. The V end lost 5 bases, the J end lost 7 bases, and 24 bases lay between the germline ends. This CDR3 comprises 17 residues. This CDR3 reads CASSSGVTGGWTNEQFF. In DNA, the CDR3 is TGTGCCAGCTCATCAGGGGTAACGGGAGGATGGACAAATGAGCAGTTCTTC.

The V call is TRBV5-6, the J call TRBJ2-5; 7 nucleotides match TRBD2. This CDR3 contains 15 residues. The trim removed 5 bases at V and 11 bases at J, leaving 18 bases unmatched. Germline V CDR1 and CDR2: SGHDT, YYEEEE. The CDR3 nucleotides read TGTGCCAGCAGAATTCGAGCGGGATTCAACAATGAGCAGTACTTC. Translation gives CASRIRAGFNNEQYF.

The rearrangement links TRBV6-6 to TRBJ1-1; 7 bases line up with TRBD1. The CDR3 consists of 14 residues. Germline CDR1 reads MNHNY; CDR2 reads SVGAGI (reference sequence). The junction had 6 bases not matched to a gene; V was cut back by 4 bases and J by 4 bases. The CDR3 nucleotides are TGTGCCAGCAGTTGCACAGGGGTTGGCACTGAAGCTTTCTTT. Residues: CASSCTGVGTEAFF.

The chain recombines TRBV20-1 with TRBJ2-7; TRBD2 aligns across 7 bases. This CDR3 contains 16 residues. The junction had 8 bases not matched to a gene; V was cut back by 0 bases and J by 0 bases. Germline CDR1 is DFQATT and CDR2 is SNEGSKA (reference sequence). In DNA, the CDR3 is TGCAGTGCTAGAGAGTTTGCTAGCGGAGTCTCCTACGAGCAGTACTTC. It yields the protein CSAREFASGVSYEQYF.

The rearrangement uses TRBV9 and TRBJ2-1, with D unresolved. Per the germline V gene, CDR1 is SGDLS and CDR2 is YYNGEE. CDR3 length: 13 amino acids. V lost 4 bases to trimming and J lost 5 bases, with 10 bases between them. The CDR3 protein is CASSTPPHNEQFF. DNA of the CDR3: TGTGCCAGCAGCACCCCCCCACACAATGAGCAGTTCTTC.

This CDR3 reads CASSQELGRANTEAFF. CDR3 DNA sequence: TGTGCCAGCAGCCAAGAATTGGGCAGGGCAAACACTGAAGCTTTCTTT. V usage is TRBV4-2 and J usage is TRBJ1-1, with D tentatively TRBD1 (5 bases). The germline gives CDR1 LGHNA, CDR2 YNFKEQ. The CDR3 loop spans 16 amino acids. Trimming took 0 bases from V and 2 from J, leaving 13 bases between them.

The chain is built from TRBV20-1 and TRBJ2-5; D is ambiguous. The V gene's germline CDR1 is DFQATT and CDR2 SNEGSKA (reference sequence). This CDR3 region has 12 residues. Trimming pared 2 bases from V and 7 bases from J, leaving 11 bases between. The CDR3 sequence is CSARMELGTQYF. CDR3 DNA: TGCAGTGCTAGAATGGAATTGGGGACCCAGTACTTC.

The rearrangement links TRBV24-1 to TRBJ2-1; 7 nucleotides agree with TRBD1. Germline trimming cut 0 bases from V and 7 bases from J; bases unmatched to any gene: 5. CDR1 KGHDR and CDR2 SFDVKD come from the germline V gene. This CDR3 spans 15 amino acids. The CDR3 DNA is TGTGCCACCAGTGATTTGAGGCAGGGGGAGAATGAGCAGTTCTTC. This translates into CATSDLRQGENEQFF.

This clonotype was observed many times. The chain couples TRBV6-5 to TRBJ1-1; 8 nucleotides align to TRBD1. The CDR3 spans 15 residues. V shed 6 bases, J shed 2 bases, and the junction held 8 bases outside the gene matches. CDR1 and CDR2 (germline): MNHEY, SVGAGI. The CDR3 nucleotides are TGTGCCAGCAGAATAACAGGGGGAGAAAACACTGAAGCTTTCTTT. Translating gives CASRITGGENTEAFF.

The chain combines TRBV28 with TRBJ2-3; no reliable D call. The germline gives CDR1 MDHEN, CDR2 SYDVKM. This CDR3 spans 16 amino acids. Deletions cut 1 base from V and 5 bases from J, with 16 bases between. CDR3 sequence: CASSLSAAPDVDTQYF. CDR3 coding DNA: TGTGCCAGCAGTTTATCTGCGGCCCCGGACGTAGATACGCAGTATTTT.

This clonotype has a single count. The chain couples TRBV7-8 to TRBJ1-4; D might be TRBD1 (5 bases). Germline V gene lookup returns CDR1 SGHVS and CDR2 FQNEAQ. Trimming removed 5 bases at V and 4 bases at J, with 11 bases between. This CDR3 contains 14 residues. CDR3 bases: TGTGCCAGCAGCCAAGACAGAAGTAATGAAAAACTGTTTTTT. Translation gives CASSQDRSNEKLFF.

The genes are TRBV27 and TRBJ2-1; D might be TRBD2 (6 bases). Germline V lookup: CDR1 MNHEY, CDR2 SMNVEV (reference sequence). The CDR3 is made up of 14 amino acids. The germline V and J ends were trimmed by 7 bases and 6 bases, with 16 bases remaining between them. CDR3 in amino acids: CASKKLGLPNEQFF. The CDR3 DNA follows: TGTGCCAGCAAAAAACTCGGACTACCCAATGAGCAGTTCTTC.

The genes are TRBV5-1 and TRBJ2-5; 7 nucleotides align to TRBD2. The ends lost 3 bases at V and 5 bases at J; junction bases unmatched: 4. CDR1 and CDR2 (germline): SGHRS, YFSETQ. The CDR3 runs to 13 residues. The CDR3 DNA reads TGCGCCAGCAGCTGGGGAGGGTCGGAGACCCAGTACTTC. This translates into CASSWGGSETQYF.

This rearrangement joins TRBV28 to TRBJ2-7; 9 bases agree with TRBD2. From germline, CDR1 is MDHEN and CDR2 SYDVKM. Unmatched junction bases numbered 3, after V lost 8 bases and J lost 1 base. The CDR3 runs 13 residues. The CDR3 nucleotides read TGTGCCAGCGGGGGACTAGCTTCCTACGAGCAGTACTTC. It encodes CASGGLASYEQYF.

The chain couples TRBV7-2 to TRBJ2-7; perhaps TRBD1 as D (6 bases). The CDR3 spans 18 residues. V gave up 1 base and J gave up 0 bases, with 19 bases separating them. The germline V gene has CDR1 SGHTA and CDR2 FQGNSA. Here the CDR3 reads CASSLGGALGQNSYEQYF. CDR3 sequence (DNA): TGTGCCAGCAGCTTAGGGGGTGCTCTGGGACAAAACTCCTACGAGCAGTACTTC. Supplemented by reference TRBV7-2 and TRBJ2-7, the full variable domain reads GAGVSQSPSNKVTEKGKDVELRCDPISGHTALYWYRQSLGQGLEFLIYFQGNSAPDKSGLPSDRFSAERTGGSVSTLTIQRTQQEDSAVYLCASSLGGALGQNSYEQYFGPGTRLTVT.

For this clonotype: Just one base apart from a much larger clone, this may be a read error. The rearrangement links TRBV3-1 to TRBJ2-1, with TRBD1 identical over 8 bases. In germline, CDR1 is LGHDT, CDR2 YNNKEL (reference sequence). Unmatched junction bases numbered 12, after V lost 3 bases and J lost 5 bases. CDR3 length: 17 amino acids. CDR3 protein: CASSQISTGGRHNEQFF. CDR3 sequence (DNA): TGTGCCAGCAGCCAGATTAGTACAGGGGGGAGGCACAATGAGCAGTTCTTC.

This clonotype was observed a few times. V usage is TRBV29-1 and J usage is TRBJ2-1; 7 bases agree with TRBD1. This CDR3 contains 11 residues. From germline, CDR1 is SQVTM and CDR2 ANQGSEA. Trimming at V came to 6 bases and at J to 12 bases, leaving 8 bases not matched to a gene. The CDR3 spells CSVAQGSGQFF. The CDR3 DNA is TGCAGCGTCGCACAGGGGTCGGGGCAGTTCTTC.

The V gene is TRBV9, the J gene TRBJ2-3, with 11 bases identical to TRBD1. The CDR3 consists of 18 residues. V was pared by 4 bases and J by 0 bases, with 10 bases of the junction left unmatched. The V gene's germline CDR1 is SGDLS and CDR2 YYNGEE. The CDR3 nucleotides read TGTGCCAGCAGCTTAGGACAGGGGGCGCAGATGAGCACAGATACGCAGTATTTT. Translated, it gives CASSLGQGAQMSTDTQYF.

This chain links TRBV5-1 with TRBJ2-1, with D unresolved. Per germline, CDR1 SGHRS and CDR2 YFSETQ. The CDR3 totals 14 residues. V was clipped by 4 bases and J by 4 bases, with 12 bases between them. The CDR3 DNA sequence: TGCGCCAGCAGCGTGGTCAGTGAATACAATGAGCAGTTCTTC. Translation: CASSVVSEYNEQFF.